The 7 T cell receptor beta chains listed next were all sequenced from one sample in a study of identical twins. TCRdb recomputed calls from the 5' RACE reads with MiXCR, one row per CDR3 protein. The sample lists about 340,000 distinct CDR3 sequences, 8.5% to 10% occurring once. Specimen: naive T cells sorted from blood. All receptors derive from a woman aged 50 to 60 in good health.

This rearrangement joins TRBV24-1 to TRBJ1-5, with TRBD1 identical over 7 bases. The CDR3 runs to 14 residues. From germline, CDR1 is KGHDR and CDR2 SFDVKD. The ends lost 9 bases at V and 2 bases at J; junction bases unmatched: 6. The CDR3, as DNA: TGTGCCACCGCAAGACAGGGTGGCAATCAGCCCCAGCATTTT. Protein sequence: CATARQGGNQPQHF.

The CDR3 nucleotides are TGTGCCAGCAGCTTATATTCGTTTCTGAAGTTCTTC. Translation gives CASSLYSFLKFF. This chain uses TRBV11-2 with TRBJ2-1; D unclear. V dropped 2 bases and J dropped 14 bases, with 13 bases sitting between them. CDR3 length equals 12 residues. The germline CDR1 and CDR2 sequences are SGHAT and FQNNGV.

This clonotype showed up just a few times. The rearrangement links TRBV5-1 to TRBJ2-1, with D hard to call. V shed 6 bases and J shed 3 bases, with 10 bases lying between them. Germline CDR1 is SGHRS and CDR2 is YFSETQ. The CDR3 has 13 residues. The CDR3 loop reads CASIRFDYNEQFF. In DNA, the CDR3 is TGCGCCAGCATACGGTTCGACTACAATGAGCAGTTCTTC.

This clonotype was seen a few times. The chain has TRBV2 and TRBJ1-2; D is undetermined. V dropped 1 base and J dropped 7 bases, with 13 bases sitting between them. The CDR3 spans 14 residues. CDR1 and CDR2 from the germline V gene are SNHLY and FYNNEI. The CDR3 loop reads CASSEVGFFGGYTF. The CDR3 DNA reads as TGTGCCAGCAGTGAAGTCGGGTTTTTCGGTGGCTACACCTTC. The full variable domain, in which reference TRBV2 and TRBJ1-2 provide the parts outside the CDR3, is EPEVTQTPSHQVTQMGQEVILRCVPISNHLYFYWYRQILGQKVEFLVSFYNNEISEKSEIFDDQFSVERPDGSNFTLKIRSTKLEDSAMYFCASSEVGFFGGYTFGSGTRLTVV.

This clonotype was seen at least ten times. V gene TRBV20-1 combines with J gene TRBJ2-1; 10 positions match TRBD2. The CDR3 contains 16 residues. The V gene's germline CDR1 is DFQATT and CDR2 SNEGSKA (reference sequence). The V segment lost 4 bases and the J segment 1 base; nucleotides outside the gene matches: 7. CDR3 loop: CSATSGLAASYNEQFF. CDR3 nucleotides: TGCAGTGCTACTTCCGGACTAGCGGCGTCCTACAATGAGCAGTTCTTC.

Only a few counts were recorded for this clonotype. The genes are TRBV24-1 and TRBJ2-1; D is possibly TRBD2 (6 bases). The CDR3 consists of 17 residues. CDR1 KGHDR and CDR2 SFDVKD come from the germline V gene. V lost 3 bases to trimming and J lost 0 bases, with 14 bases between them. The CDR3 DNA is TGTGCCACCAGTGATCCAAGCGACGGGAGCTCCTACAATGAGCAGTTCTTC. This gives the protein CATSDPSDGSSYNEQFF.

The CDR3, as DNA: TGTGCCAGCAGCACAGGGACAGCGCTTCTAACCTATGGCTACACCTTC. This gives the protein CASSTGTALLTYGYTF. J is TRBJ1-2 and V is TRBV12-3 or TRBV12-4; 7 bases line up with TRBD1. Losses at the gene ends were 6 bases for V and 4 bases for J; bases not matched to a gene: 14. The CDR3 extends over 16 amino acids.